A single TCR beta chain is shown here with its context. The data originate from a study of blood T cell repertoires in COVID-19. Assay: immunoSEQ multiplex PCR; the TCRdb copy retains only in-frame clones and omits some. In the table there are tens of thousands of clones, about 79% of which are singletons. This TCR was recovered from a woman in her sixties with acute or convalescent COVID-19. The sequencing sample was made of peripheral blood.

The CDR3 bases are TGCAGCGTTGAAGTGTCGGACAGGGGGTACGGCTACACCTTC. Amino acid sequence: CSVEVSDRGYGYTF. V and J are TRBV29-1 and TRBJ1-2, with TRBD1 matching over 10 bases. This CDR3 region has 14 residues. The V segment lost 1 base and the J segment 8 bases; nucleotides outside the gene matches: 7. Germline V gene data show CDR1 as SQVTM and CDR2 as ANQGSEA. Looking up the rest from reference TRBV29-1 and TRBJ1-2 gives the full variable domain: SAVISQKPSRDICQRGTSLTIQCQVDSQVTMMFWYRQQPGQSLTLIATANQGSEATYESGFVIDKFPISRPNLTFSTLTVSNMSPEDSSIYLCSVEVSDRGYGYTFGSGTRLTVV.